This T cell receptor (beta chain) was retrieved from a study of early T cells in non-severe SARS-CoV-2 infection. TCRdb itself ran the 5' RACE reads through MiXCR, one entry per CDR3 protein. This table has about 97,000 distinct CDR3 sequences, roughly 11% appearing once. The length of the CDR3 is 15 residues. V gave up 2 bases and J gave up 3 bases, with 11 bases separating them. CDR1 is SGHTA and CDR2 is FQGNSA in the germline V gene. This clonotype was seen ten or more times. The TCR comes from an adult who was a healthcare worker with PCR-confirmed SARS-CoV-2 infection or an uninfected control (not recorded which). Here the sequenced sample was whole blood, taken at baseline. The chain couples TRBV7-2 to TRBJ2-1; possible D gene TRBD2, 6 bases. In nucleotides, the CDR3 is TGTGCCAGCAGCTTATCCGGCGGGAACTACAATGAGCAGTTCTTC. Encoded protein: CASSLSGGNYNEQFF. The full variable domain, in which reference TRBV7-2 and TRBJ2-1 provide the parts outside the CDR3, is GAGVSQSPSNKVTEKGKDVELRCDPISGHTALYWYRQSLGQGLEFLIYFQGNSAPDKSGLPSDRFSAERTGGSVSTLTIQRTQQEDSAVYLCASSLSGGNYNEQFFGPGTRLTVL.